The sequence of this T cell receptor (beta chain) was determined in a study of blood T cell repertoires in COVID-19. The wider study: Donors in the United States, Italy and Spain gave samples during acute or convalescent COVID-19.

V lost 2 bases and J lost 4; bases outside the gene matches: 3. Per germline, CDR1 MNHEY and CDR2 SVGAGI. This CDR3 has 14 residues. Study processing details: Estimation of nucleated cell counts relied on the amplification of reference gene primers. TCRdb's table, derived via immunoSEQ multiplex PCR, lists solely in-frame clones and lacks some. V, J and clone size derive from that table, while D and trimming were established from the DNA sequence. This sample has about 110,000 clones; about 64% occur once, and the top ten carry roughly 0.9%. Sequencing was performed on peripheral blood. The clonotype comes from a human donor with acute or convalescent COVID-19. The donor label of this sample is uncertain. The chain links TRBV6-5 to TRBJ2-5; TRBD2 aligns across 8 bases. The CDR3 DNA follows: TGTGCCAGCAGTTACGGGCTAGCGGGAGAGACCCAGTACTTC. Protein: CASSYGLAGETQYF.